The 5 T cell receptor beta chains given below trace back to one sample, sequenced in a study of OX40 agonist ivuxolimab in advanced cancers. Data came from immunoSEQ multiplex PCR; TCRdb stores just in-frame clones and leaves some out. The sample has more than 85,000 clones, about 89% seen once; the top ten hold 1.5% to 2%. Sequencing used CD4+ or CD8+ T cells sorted from blood, obtained in a trial of the OX40 agonist ivuxolimab. The receptor source for this set is an adult with an advanced solid tumor such as melanoma, head and neck, liver or kidney cancer.

The V and J genes are TRBV6-5 and TRBJ1-1; D is possibly TRBD1 (6 bases). The CDR3 extends over 14 amino acids. V lost 4 bases to trimming and J lost 1 base, with 10 bases between them. CDR1 and CDR2 from the germline V gene are MNHEY and SVGAGI. This CDR3 reads CASSFAQGNTEAFF. The CDR3, as DNA: TGTGCCAGCAGTTTCGCACAGGGGAACACTGAAGCTTTCTTT.

This rearrangement joins TRBV7-4 to TRBJ2-3; possibly TRBD2 for D (6 bases). The length of the CDR3 is 16 residues. V shed 1 base and J shed 4 bases, with 15 bases lying between them. Germline values: CDR1 SGHVT, CDR2 SQSDAQ. CDR3 sequence reads: CASSLVSSGVADTQYF. CDR3 coding DNA: TGTGCCAGCAGCTTAGTATCTTCGGGAGTGGCAGATACGCAGTATTTT.

This chain joins TRBV23-1 and TRBJ2-6; D is perhaps TRBD2 (6 bases). TRBV23-1 is assigned to the ORF class and has an uncertain function. Trimming removed 6 bases at V and 1 base at J, with 13 bases between. The CDR3 consists of 16 residues. CDR3 DNA sequence: TGCGCCAGCAGCCCGGGACTCACGTCTGGGGCCAACGTCCTGACTTTC. As protein: CASSPGLTSGANVLTF.

This chain links TRBV11-3 with TRBJ2-2; 7 bases line up with TRBD1. Germline trimming cut 1 base from V and 1 base from J; bases unmatched to any gene: 3. The CDR3 consists of 16 residues. CDR1 SGHNT and CDR2 YENEEA come from the germline V gene. CDR3 sequence reads: CASSLVGGMNTGELFF. The CDR3 bases are TGTGCCAGCAGCTTAGTAGGGGGCATGAACACCGGGGAGCTGTTTTTT.

The rearrangement uses TRBV19 and TRBJ1-5; no clear D gene. V lost 8 bases to trimming and J lost 4 bases, with 15 bases between them. The germline CDR1 and CDR2 sequences are LNHDA and SQIVND (reference sequence). CDR3 size: 14 residues. In nucleotides, the CDR3 is TGTGCCAGTCGTGACTTACGAGGTAATCAGCCCCAGCATTTT. Its translation: CASRDLRGNQPQHF. The whole variable domain, filled in from reference TRBV19 and TRBJ1-5, reads DGGITQSPKYLFRKEGQNVTLSCEQNLNHDAMYWYRQDPGQGLRLIYYSQIVNDFQKGDIAEGYSVSREKKESFPLTVTSAQKNPTAFYLCASRDLRGNQPQHFGDGTRLSIL.